This TCR beta chain was captured by sequencing in a study of blood T cells in healthy people across ages. This clonotype was seen only a few times. V gave up 2 bases and J gave up 2 bases, with 10 bases separating them. The CDR3 loop spans 14 amino acids. Per the germline V gene, CDR1 is SGHAT and CDR2 is FQNNGV. Alongside a J-beta primer mix, a sample-barcoded 5' primer served in a second PCR lasting roughly 7 to 12 cycles. TCRdb used MiXCR to reprocess the 5' RACE reads, holding one entry per CDR3 protein. The table lists some 920,000 distinct CDR3 sequences, about 53% of them singletons, with 20% to 25% in the top ten. The donors, aged roughly 6 to 90, were healthy Caucasians from Russia.

The rearrangement joins TRBV11-2 to TRBJ2-7; the D is unclear. Material: blood. The TCR originated in a woman in her sixties in good health. CDR3 nucleotide sequence: TGTGCCAGCAGCTTAATCCCGGAAACCTACGAGCAGTACTTC. This encodes CASSLIPETYEQYF. Filled out from reference TRBV11-2 and TRBJ2-7, the complete variable domain reads EAGVAQSPRYKIIEKRQSVAFWCNPISGHATLYWYQQILGQGPKLLIQFQNNGVVDDSQLPKDRFSAERLKGVDSTLKIQPAKLEDSAVYLCASSLIPETYEQYFGPGTRLTVT.